The 18 T cell receptor beta chains given below trace back to one sample, sequenced in a study of T-cell reconstitution after alpha-beta-depleted transplantation in children. Unique molecular identifiers were built into the TCRbeta library. TCRdb re-called the PCR reads with MiXCR, one entry per CDR3 protein. This table holds 600,000 to 700,000 distinct CDR3 sequences, around a sixth found once. Sequencing was performed on PBMCs from the stem cell graft donor, taken from the stem cell graft. The receptors derive from a human donor who donated a stem cell graft to a child with acute myeloid leukemia.

This chain connects TRBV29-1 to TRBJ1-1; D not resolved. The CDR3 covers 11 residues. CDR1 and CDR2 from the germline V gene are SQVTM and ANQGSEA. Trimming shortened V by 2 bases and J by 11 bases, and 12 bases separated the two germline ends. As DNA, the CDR3 is TGCAGCGTTGAAATAGGCACTGGTGCTTTCTTT. Its translation is CSVEIGTGAFF.

This clonotype was picked up one time. This clone may be a read error of a much larger clone one base away. J is TRBJ2-3 and V is TRBV7-2, with D unclear. Germline CDR1 and CDR2: SGHTA and FQGNSA. CDR3 size: 12 residues. CDR3 protein: CASCLVPRTQYF. The CDR3 DNA is TGTGCCAGCTGCTTAGTTCCTCGGACGCAGTATTTT. Together with reference TRBV7-2 and TRBJ2-3, the CDR3 gives the full variable domain: GAGVSQSPSNKVTEKGKDVELRCDPISGHTALYWYRQSLGQGLEFLIYFQGNSAPDKSGLPSDRFSAERTGGSVSTLTIQRTQQEDSAVYLCASCLVPRTQYFGPGTRLTVL.

This clonotype has at least ten counts. J is TRBJ2-1 and V is TRBV29-1; TRBD2 aligns across 8 bases. This CDR3 spans 14 amino acids. The trim removed 3 bases at V and 10 bases at J, leaving 11 bases unmatched. Germline V gene sequence: CDR1 SQVTM, CDR2 ANQGSEA. Here the CDR3 reads CSVEASGYLGEQFF. DNA of the CDR3: TGCAGCGTTGAGGCTAGCGGGTACCTGGGAGAGCAGTTCTTC.

This clonotype was seen at least ten times. V usage is TRBV29-1 and J usage is TRBJ2-3; 10 bases are shared with TRBD1. The V gene end was trimmed by 6 bases and the J gene end by 2 bases; junction bases not matched to a gene: 8. Germline CDR1 is SQVTM and CDR2 is ANQGSEA. The CDR3 has 15 amino acids. The CDR3 DNA reads as TGCAGCGTAGGACCGGACAGGGGGGACACAGATACGCAGTATTTT. Translated, it gives CSVGPDRGDTDTQYF.

This clonotype was seen ten or more times. The chain recombines TRBV7-2 with TRBJ1-6; 7 positions agree with TRBD1. CDR3 length equals 15 residues. J gave up 10 bases and V 5 bases, and 11 bases lay outside the gene matches. Germline lookup yields CDR1 SGHTA and CDR2 FQGNSA. The chain's CDR3 is CASSARQGKGSPLHF. The CDR3 bases are TGTGCCAGCAGCGCCCGACAGGGAAAGGGCTCACCCCTCCACTTT. The entire variable domain, with the rest obtained from reference TRBV7-2 and TRBJ1-6, is as follows: GAGVSQSPSNKVTEKGKDVELRCDPISGHTALYWYRQSLGQGLEFLIYFQGNSAPDKSGLPSDRFSAERTGGSVSTLTIQRTQQEDSAVYLCASSARQGKGSPLHFGNGTRLTVT.

The rearrangement links TRBV25-1 to TRBJ1-6; no definite D call. V gave up 7 bases and J gave up 3 bases, with 22 bases separating them. The CDR3 is 18 residues long. In germline, CDR1 is MGHDK, CDR2 SYGVNS. CDR3 loop: CASTSRRTAPFYNSPLHF. The CDR3 bases are TGTGCCAGCACCTCCAGGAGGACCGCCCCCTTCTATAATTCACCCCTCCACTTT.

This clonotype was counted ten times or more. J is TRBJ1-1 and V is TRBV27; D remains ambiguous. Germline CDR1 and CDR2: MNHEY and SMNVEV (reference sequence). This CDR3 has 13 residues. Trimming removed 4 bases from V and 2 bases from J, with 8 bases in between. CDR3 loop: CASSSPGNTEAFF. DNA for the CDR3: TGTGCCAGCAGTTCCCCGGGTAACACTGAAGCTTTCTTT.

This clonotype has a handful of counts. The genes are TRBV6-1 and TRBJ2-2; the D gene is possibly TRBD1 (6 bases). There are 14 residues in the CDR3. Germline-derived CDR1 and CDR2 are MNHNS and SASEGT. Between the trimmed V and J ends, which lost 7 bases and 2 bases, there was a span of 11 bases. The DNA of the CDR3 is TGTGCCAGCAAAAGGACAGATAACACCGGGGAGCTGTTTTTT. It specifies CASKRTDNTGELFF.

This clonotype was observed a single time. V is TRBV7-3 and J is TRBJ2-5; D is ambiguous. V lost 5 bases and J 1 base, leaving 8 bases between the germline ends. Germline values: CDR1 SGHTA, CDR2 FQGTGA. This CDR3 is built from 13 residues. CDR3 nucleotides: TGTGCCAGCAGCATGGGCAGCCAAGAGACCCAGTACTTC. Translating gives CASSMGSQETQYF. The full variable domain, in which reference TRBV7-3 and TRBJ2-5 provide the parts outside the CDR3, is GAGVSQTPSNKVTEKGKYVELRCDPISGHTALYWYRQSLGQGPEFLIYFQGTGAADDSGLPNDRFFAVRPEGSVSTLKIQRTERGDSAVYLCASSMGSQETQYFGPGTRLLVL.

The chain combines TRBV5-1 with TRBJ2-1; the D gene is possibly TRBD2 (6 bases). V was cut by 0 bases and J by 1 base, with 11 bases left in between. Germline CDR1 and CDR2: SGHRS and YFSETQ. There are 16 residues in the CDR3. CDR3 sequence: CASSLAWGGSYNEQFF. The DNA for the CDR3 is TGCGCCAGCAGCTTGGCCTGGGGAGGTTCCTACAATGAGCAGTTCTTC.

The table lists this clonotype with a few counts. The chain carries TRBV28 and TRBJ1-2, with D maybe TRBD1 (5 bases). This CDR3 contains 15 residues. CDR1 MDHEN and CDR2 SYDVKM come from the germline V gene. V was trimmed by 3 bases and J by 7 bases, leaving 18 bases between them. The CDR3 sequence: CASSFGQGRWGGYTF. In nucleotides, the CDR3 is TGTGCCAGCAGTTTCGGGCAGGGCCGGTGGGGTGGCTACACCTTC.

There are many counts of this clonotype. This chain links TRBV7-9 with TRBJ2-7; 8 bases match TRBD2. The V gene end was trimmed by 5 bases and the J gene end by 3 bases; junction bases not matched to a gene: 12. CDR1 SEHNR and CDR2 FQNEAQ come from the germline V gene (reference sequence). CDR3 length: 16 residues. CDR3 nucleotides: TGTGCCAGCAGCCCACGAGGGGAGCGGGGGAACTACGAGCAGTACTTC. Translated, it gives CASSPRGERGNYEQYF.

The chain combines TRBV5-5 with TRBJ2-1, with TRBD1 as a possible D gene (7 bases). From germline, CDR1 is SGHKS and CDR2 YYEKEE (reference sequence). The CDR3 sequence is 15 residues long. Deletions cut 4 bases from V and 8 bases from J, with 19 bases between. CDR3 bases: TGTGCCAGCAGCCTCCTGTCAGGGGGGCTAGATGAGCAGTTCTTC. This gives the protein CASSLLSGGLDEQFF.

There are a few counts of this clonotype. This sequence joins TRBV20-1 and TRBJ2-5; 8 nucleotides line up with TRBD2. Germline V CDR1 and CDR2: DFQATT, SNEGSKA (reference sequence). The CDR3 is 15 residues long. The J segment lost 0 bases and the V segment lost 2 bases, leaving 5 bases of the junction unmatched. The CDR3 sequence: CSARQGGRYQETQYF. CDR3 DNA: TGCAGTGCTAGACAAGGCGGGAGGTACCAAGAGACCCAGTACTTC.

V is TRBV4-1 and J is TRBJ1-5; tentative D call: TRBD1 (5 bases). V was pared by 3 bases and J by 7 bases, with 13 bases between. The CDR3 consists of 14 residues. The germline CDR1 and CDR2 sequences are MGHRA and YSYEKL. The CDR3 bases are TGCGCCAGCAGCCATCGACAGACCAACCAGCCCCAGCATTTT. This translates into CASSHRQTNQPQHF.

As to this clonotype: A much larger clone lies a single base off, so this may be a read error. The rearrangement joins TRBV5-1 to TRBJ2-7, with 7 bases fitting TRBD1. The CDR3 spans 14 residues. The germline V gene has CDR1 SGHRS and CDR2 YFSETQ. With V trimmed by 0 bases and J by 6 bases, 6 bases remained unmatched. The chain's CDR3 is CASSLDTGACEQYF. The DNA of the CDR3 is TGCGCCAGCAGCTTGGATACAGGGGCCTGCGAGCAGTACTTC.

This clonotype appeared many times. The chain is built from TRBV20-1 and TRBJ2-7; TRBD1 matches at 7 bases. The germline CDR1 and CDR2 sequences are DFQATT and SNEGSKA (reference sequence). The CDR3 length is 13 residues. Trimming took 2 bases from V and 2 from J; bases not matched to a gene: 3. CDR3 bases: TGCAGTGCTAGATCGGGGACAGCCTACGAGCAGTACGTC. This gives the protein CSARSGTAYEQYV.

This clonotype appeared many times. The CDR3 DNA reads as TGCAGCGTTGCAGGGGCTGGGGAGACCCAGTACTTC. This translates into CSVAGAGETQYF. The J gene is TRBJ2-5, the V gene TRBV29-1; tentative D call: TRBD1 (6 bases). CDR1 and CDR2 from the germline V gene are SQVTM and ANQGSEA. The V end lost 4 bases, the J end lost 5 bases, and 11 bases lay between the germline ends. This CDR3 comprises 12 residues.